Presented here are 10 T cell receptor beta chains from one specimen sequenced in a study of cytomegalovirus exposure and HLA in healthy donors. Primers for the PCR totalled 60 Vbeta and 13 Jbeta. Assay: immunoSEQ multiplex PCR; the TCRdb copy retains only in-frame clones and omits some. The sample comprises some 150,000 clones, 60% to 80% of which are singletons, and 3.7% rests with the top ten. Sequenced: PBMCs. Receptors were obtained from a young man in good health and CMV-seropositive.

This chain connects TRBV27 to TRBJ2-7, with D uncertain. V was cut by 0 bases and J by 0 bases, with 6 bases left in between. From germline, CDR1 is MNHEY and CDR2 SMNVEV (reference sequence). The CDR3 sequence is 14 residues long. CDR3 DNA sequence: TGTGCCAGCAGTTTATCCCCAAACTCCTACGAGCAGTACTTC. Encoded protein: CASSLSPNSYEQYF.

There are a few counts of this clone. The rearrangement uses TRBV7-6 and TRBJ2-7; 7 positions agree with TRBD2. The CDR3 length is 15 residues. Germline lookup yields CDR1 SGHVS and CDR2 FNYEAQ. V trimming: 1 base; J trimming: 1 base; junction bases outside the gene matches: 4. The CDR3 here is CASSLEAGVSYEQYF. Written as DNA, the CDR3 is TGTGCCAGCAGCTTAGAGGCGGGGGTATCCTACGAGCAGTACTTC. Full variable domain (outside the CDR3, taken from reference TRBV7-6 and TRBJ2-7): GAGVSQSPRYKVTKRGQDVALRCDPISGHVSLYWYRQALGQGPEFLTYFNYEAQQDKSGLPNDRFSAERPEGSISTLTIQRTEQRDSAMYRCASSLEAGVSYEQYFGPGTRLTVT.

This clone was observed a few times. The chain has TRBV6-5 and TRBJ1-1; D not certain. This CDR3 is built from 15 residues. Germline V gene data show CDR1 as MNHEY and CDR2 as SVGAGI. Trimming stripped 7 bases from V and 3 bases from J, with 18 bases between. The CDR3 bases are TGTGCCAGCACCCGAAGGGTCGGAGGGTACACTGAAGCTTTCTTT. Translation: CASTRRVGGYTEAFF.

V and J are TRBV19 and TRBJ1-2; D gene ambiguous. The CDR3 has 13 residues. V lost 1 base to trimming and J lost 4 bases, with 7 bases between them. Germline lookup yields CDR1 LNHDA and CDR2 SQIVND (reference sequence). The CDR3 bases are TGTGCCAGTAGTATAGGGCGGTTCTATGGCTACACCTTC. It translates to CASSIGRFYGYTF.

This clone has just one count. The chain joins TRBV28 to TRBJ2-7; 9 nucleotides match TRBD1. The V segment lost 10 bases and the J segment 3 bases; nucleotides outside the gene matches: 10. This CDR3 is built from 14 residues. CDR1 MDHEN and CDR2 SYDVKM come from the germline V gene. CDR3: CATFFGQGRYEQYF. In DNA form, the CDR3 reads TGTGCCACCTTCTTTGGACAGGGGCGCTACGAGCAGTACTTC.

This clone was seen just once. The chain is built from TRBV7-9 and TRBJ1-4, with TRBD1 matching 8 bases. V dropped 5 bases and J dropped 8; count of bases not matched to a gene: 7. Germline V gives CDR1 SEHNR, CDR2 FQNEAQ (reference sequence). The CDR3 has 14 residues. The DNA of the CDR3 is TGTGCCAGCAGCCCGACAGGGGTGGGAGAAAAACTGTTTTTT. Its translation is CASSPTGVGEKLFF.

CDR3 coding DNA: TGTGCCAGCAGTTCTATACTTACAGGGGCAACTAATGAAAAACTGTTTTTT. It yields the protein CASSSILTGATNEKLFF. The J gene is TRBJ1-4, the V gene TRBV27; 7 nucleotides line up with TRBD1. CDR1 MNHEY and CDR2 SMNVEV come from the germline V gene (reference sequence). The V gene end was trimmed by 4 bases and the J gene end by 0 bases; junction bases not matched to a gene: 8. The CDR3 loop spans 17 amino acids.

J is TRBJ2-7 and V is TRBV19; D perhaps matches TRBD1 (5 bases). Germline V lookup: CDR1 LNHDA, CDR2 SQIVND (reference sequence). V gave up 5 bases and J gave up 3 bases, with 11 bases separating them. This CDR3 has 13 amino acids. The CDR3 DNA reads as TGTGCCAGTAGTTCCGGACACAGCTACGAGCAGTACTTC. Its translation: CASSSGHSYEQYF.

The chain employs TRBV4-1 and TRBJ2-5, with TRBD2 identical over 12 bases. Germline CDR1 reads MGHRA; CDR2 reads YSYEKL. This CDR3 has 16 residues. The junction had 1 base not matched to a gene; V was cut back by 0 bases and J by 2 bases. CDR3 in amino acids: CASSQETSGGQETQYF. The CDR3, as DNA: TGCGCCAGCAGCCAAGAAACTAGCGGGGGGCAAGAGACCCAGTACTTC.

V gene TRBV28 combines with J gene TRBJ2-6, with 7 bases lining up with TRBD2. Germline V lookup: CDR1 MDHEN, CDR2 SYDVKM. This CDR3 is built from 16 residues. Trimming cost V 8 bases and J 1 base; bases outside gene matches: 8. The CDR3 nucleotides read TGTGCCAGCCTAGGAGCGGGGTTTTCTGGGGCCAACGTCCTGACTTTC. Its translation: CASLGAGFSGANVLTF.